The 2 T cell receptor beta chains listed next were all sequenced from one sample in a study of T cells in Graves' hyperthyroidism and ophthalmopathy. RNA transcripts gave rise to amplified TCR beta CDR3 regions. An initial round of RT-PCR targeting the TCR CDR3 relied on the HTBI primer set. MiXCR, applied by TCRdb to the multiplex PCR reads, yields one record per CDR3 protein. This sample carries 550,000 to 700,000 distinct CDR3 sequences, more than 45% of them seen once, and the ten largest clones take under 20%. The sequenced material came from peripheral blood or thyroid tissue (not recorded which). These receptors were collected from an adult woman with Graves' disease, either hyperthyroidism or ophthalmopathy (not recorded which).

This rearrangement joins TRBV28 to TRBJ1-3, with D perhaps matching TRBD1 (6 bases). Trimming left V 7 bases short and J 3 bases short, with 13 bases between. The CDR3 contains 14 residues. The germline CDR1 and CDR2 sequences are MDHEN and SYDVKM. The CDR3 DNA reads as TGTGCCAGCAAAAGACAAGGGGGTGGAAACACCATATATTTT. Translating gives CASKRQGGGNTIYF.

V usage is TRBV29-1 and J usage is TRBJ2-3; a weak D match, TRBD1 (6 bases). The CDR3 is made up of 14 amino acids. Germline-derived CDR1 and CDR2 are SQVTM and ANQGSEA. V gave up 8 bases and J gave up 2 bases, with 17 bases separating them. The CDR3 sequence is CSTPSRGSTDTQYF. CDR3 sequence (DNA): TGCAGCACCCCGAGCAGGGGCTCCACAGATACGCAGTATTTT.